The clone carrying this T cell receptor beta chain was seen many times. Its target is not known. The cDNA was synthesized by means of template-switch 5'RACE, which was carried out with 10-nucleotide random UMIs. TCRdb reprocessed the 5' RACE reads via MiXCR and lists one record per CDR3 protein. This sample carries approximately 20,000 distinct CDR3 sequences, 7.5% of them seen once, and the ten largest clones take about 17%. The sample belongs to a study of neurological immune-mediated disorders. Trimming pared 4 bases from V and 1 base from J, leaving 13 bases between. This CDR3 spans 15 amino acids. CDR1 SGHKS and CDR2 YYEKEE come from the germline V gene (reference sequence). General study findings and limits: HTLV-1-associated myelopathy showed the most TCR clonal expansion; multiple sclerosis the least, below healthy controls. TCR-beta repertoires seemed private in all groups, with no expanded CDR3 amino acid sequences shared.

The sequenced material came from CD8+ T cells from blood. The clonotype comes from a woman between 25 and 40 years old with HTLV-1-associated myelopathy (HAM/TSP). The rearrangement links TRBV5-5 to TRBJ2-3; D is perhaps TRBD1 (5 bases). The CDR3 loop reads CASSRTGARTDTQYF. The CDR3, as DNA: TGTGCCAGCAGCCGTACAGGCGCCCGCACAGATACGCAGTATTTT. The full variable domain, completed using reference TRBV5-5 and TRBJ2-3, is DAGVTQSPTHLIKTRGQQVTLRCSPISGHKSVSWYQQVLGQGPQFIFQYYEKEERGRGNFPDRFSARQFPNYSSELNVNALLLGDSALYLCASSRTGARTDTQYFGPGTRLTVL.